Below, 28 T cell receptor beta chains from the same sample are listed, as sequenced in a study of cytomegalovirus exposure and HLA in healthy donors. The PCR ran on 60 Vbeta and 13 Jbeta primers. Measured with immunoSEQ multiplex PCR; TCRdb has only the in-frame clones, and not every one. The data hold 65,000 to 70,000 clones, with around 80% observed a single time. The sample was PBMCs. The receptors shown here come from a woman aged 25 to 39 in good health and CMV-seropositive.

This clone has a handful of counts. This chain links TRBV5-1 with TRBJ2-1, with TRBD1 matching 7 bases. CDR3 size: 13 residues. Trimming took 4 bases from V and 5 from J; bases not matched to a gene: 3. Germline V gives CDR1 SGHRS, CDR2 YFSETQ. The CDR3 DNA follows: TGCGCCAGCAGCCGGGGACAGAACAATGAGCAGTTCTTC. It is translated as CASSRGQNNEQFF.

In nucleotides, the CDR3 is TGTGCCAGCAGCCCATCTAGCGGGGCGACCTCCTACGAGCAGTACTTC. This sequence encodes CASSPSSGATSYEQYF. This chain connects TRBV7-2 to TRBJ2-7; TRBD2 matches at 9 bases. Germline CDR1 and CDR2: SGHTA and FQGNSA. The CDR3 extends over 16 amino acids. The J segment lost 0 bases and the V segment lost 5 bases, leaving 8 bases of the junction unmatched.

This sequence joins TRBV5-1 and TRBJ2-7, with D perhaps TRBD2 (6 bases). V was clipped by 4 bases and J by 3 bases, with 17 bases between them. Germline V gene data show CDR1 as SGHRS and CDR2 as YFSETQ. The CDR3 extends over 15 amino acids. The CDR3 nucleotides read TGCGCCAGCAGCCTACAAACCGGGACTTACTACGAGCAGTACTTC. This sequence encodes CASSLQTGTYYEQYF.

V and J are TRBV19 and TRBJ1-1; TRBD1 might be the D (6 bases). V shed 7 bases and J shed 0 bases, with 15 bases lying between them. Germline CDR1 reads LNHDA; CDR2 reads SQIVND (reference sequence). CDR3 size: 15 residues. The CDR3, as DNA: TGTGCCAGTATGCCAGGGGAGGGAATGAACACTGAAGCTTTCTTT. Residues: CASMPGEGMNTEAFF. Combining the CDR3 with reference TRBV19 and TRBJ1-1 gives the whole variable domain DGGITQSPKYLFRKEGQNVTLSCEQNLNHDAMYWYRQDPGQGLRLIYYSQIVNDFQKGDIAEGYSVSREKKESFPLTVTSAQKNPTAFYLCASMPGEGMNTEAFFGQGTRLTVV.

This chain connects TRBV5-1 to TRBJ1-3; maybe TRBD1 (5 bases). The V end lost 5 bases, the J end lost 4 bases, and 13 bases lay between the germline ends. This CDR3 is 14 amino acids long. The germline V gene encodes CDR1 SGHRS and CDR2 YFSETQ. The CDR3 region is CASRMVGAGNTIYF. The CDR3 region has the DNA TGCGCCAGCAGAATGGTAGGGGCGGGAAACACCATATATTTT.

The V gene is TRBV11-3, the J gene TRBJ2-3; D is uncertain. This CDR3 region has 13 residues. The germline gives CDR1 SGHNT, CDR2 YENEEA. V was cut by 1 base and J by 6 bases, with 8 bases left in between. As DNA, the CDR3 is TGTGCCAGCAGCTTAGGGAGAGACGATACGCAGTATTTT. Translation gives CASSLGRDDTQYF.

V and J are TRBV9 and TRBJ1-2; TRBD1 is a possible D gene (6 bases). V lost 4 bases and J 4 bases, leaving 14 bases between the germline ends. CDR1 and CDR2 from the germline V gene are SGDLS and YYNGEE. The CDR3 covers 14 residues. CDR3 in DNA: TGTGCCAGCAGCTCAACAGGGTTCCTCTATGGCTACACCTTC. It codes for CASSSTGFLYGYTF.

The V call is TRBV4-3, the J call TRBJ2-5; 10 positions agree with TRBD2. V lost 0 bases to trimming and J lost 5 bases; unmatched junction nucleotides: 9. The germline gives CDR1 LGHNA, CDR2 YSLEER. The CDR3 loop spans 17 amino acids. CDR3 residues: CASSQEGLAEGGETQYF. CDR3 in DNA: TGCGCCAGCAGCCAAGAAGGACTAGCGGAGGGGGGGGAGACCCAGTACTTC.

This clone is a singleton in its sample. CDR3 in amino acids: CASRREREFGSEKLFF. As DNA, the CDR3 is TGTGCCAGCAGACGTGAACGGGAGTTTGGTTCGGAAAAACTGTTTTTT. V gene TRBV7-9 combines with J gene TRBJ1-4, with D unresolved. The germline V gene has CDR1 SEHNR and CDR2 FQNEAQ (reference sequence). The CDR3 covers 16 residues. Trimming pared 6 bases from V and 8 bases from J, leaving 22 bases between. The full variable domain, rest sourced from reference TRBV7-9 and TRBJ1-4, is DTGVSQNPRHKITKRGQNVTFRCDPISEHNRLYWYRQTLGQGPEFLTYFQNEAQLEKSRLLSDRFSAERPKGSFSTLEIQRTEQGDSAMYLCASRREREFGSEKLFFGSGTQLSVL.

V gene TRBV6-6 combines with J gene TRBJ2-7; D gene ambiguous. Trimming cost V 0 bases and J 5 bases, with 17 bases left between them. The CDR3 is 16 amino acids. Germline V gene sequence: CDR1 MNHNY, CDR2 SVGAGI (reference sequence). DNA of the CDR3: TGTGCCAGCAGTTACTCGATGGCTAGTATATTAGACGAGCAGTACTTC. Translation: CASSYSMASILDEQYF.

The table lists this clone with a count of one. The chain joins TRBV18 to TRBJ2-6, with D perhaps TRBD2 (6 bases). Trimming took 1 base from V and 0 from J, leaving 7 bases between them. Germline CDR1 reads KGHSH; CDR2 reads LQKENI. CDR3 length equals 16 residues. In nucleotides, the CDR3 is TGTGCCAGCTCACCACTCGGGGGCTCTGGGGCCAACGTCCTGACTTTC. It specifies CASSPLGGSGANVLTF.

This CDR3 reads CAISQTVGEKLFF. Written as DNA, the CDR3 is TGTGCCATCAGTCAGACAGTAGGTGAAAAACTGTTTTTT. V gene TRBV10-3 combines with J gene TRBJ1-4, with D perhaps TRBD1 (5 bases). The CDR3 runs to 13 residues. Germline V gives CDR1 ENHRY, CDR2 SYGVKD. Trimming cost V 5 bases and J 7 bases, with 11 bases left between them.

This chain connects TRBV27 to TRBJ1-2; maybe TRBD1 (5 bases). The CDR3 loop spans 12 amino acids. The germline V and J ends were trimmed by 6 bases and 4 bases, with 9 bases remaining between them. From germline, CDR1 is MNHEY and CDR2 SMNVEV (reference sequence). CDR3 residues: CASRGGTYGYTF. The CDR3 bases are TGTGCCAGCAGAGGAGGGACCTATGGCTACACCTTC.

Written as DNA, the CDR3 is TGTGCCAGCAGCTTAGGACCACCTAGCGGGAGAGGGTACGAGCAGTACTTC. It codes for CASSLGPPSGRGYEQYF. The rearrangement joins TRBV11-2 to TRBJ2-7, with TRBD2 matching over 10 bases. The CDR3 length is 17 residues. After removal of 1 base from V and 4 bases from J, the junction contained 10 bases not matched to a gene. Germline-derived CDR1 and CDR2 are SGHAT and FQNNGV. The full variable domain, with the rest looked up from reference TRBV11-2 and TRBJ2-7, is EAGVAQSPRYKIIEKRQSVAFWCNPISGHATLYWYQQILGQGPKLLIQFQNNGVVDDSQLPKDRFSAERLKGVDSTLKIQPAKLEDSAVYLCASSLGPPSGRGYEQYFGPGTRLTVT.

The V gene is TRBV29-1, the J gene TRBJ2-1, with TRBD2 identical over 11 bases. V lost 4 bases, J lost 9 bases, and 8 bases stayed unmatched. The length of the CDR3 is 14 residues. CDR1 SQVTM and CDR2 ANQGSEA come from the germline V gene. CDR3 DNA: TGCAGCGTTGGGGTAGCGGGAGGGAGTGGTGAGCAGTTCTTC. Translating gives CSVGVAGGSGEQFF.

V gene TRBV4-2 combines with J gene TRBJ2-7; 8 nucleotides agree with TRBD2. The V segment lost 0 bases and the J segment 2 bases; nucleotides outside the gene matches: 3. Germline V CDR1 and CDR2: LGHNA, YNFKEQ. The CDR3 length is 15 residues. CDR3 in amino acids: CASSQDRAGAYEQYF. In DNA form, the CDR3 reads TGTGCCAGCAGCCAAGATAGAGCGGGAGCCTACGAGCAGTACTTC.

The chain couples TRBV6-1 to TRBJ2-5, with 9 positions matching TRBD1. The V segment lost 2 bases and the J segment 4 bases; nucleotides outside the gene matches: 8. CDR3 size: 16 residues. Germline V gives CDR1 MNHNS, CDR2 SASEGT. The CDR3 is CASSERLDRGRETQYF. The CDR3, as DNA: TGTGCCAGCAGTGAACGGCTGGACAGGGGCCGAGAGACCCAGTACTTC.

J is TRBJ2-7 and V is TRBV5-6, with D perhaps matching TRBD2 (6 bases). Germline V CDR1 and CDR2: SGHDT, YYEEEE. This CDR3 is built from 16 residues. The V end was cut by 4 bases, the J end by 1 base, with 18 bases between. The CDR3 sequence is CASSPGVAGLSYEQYF. The CDR3 bases are TGTGCCAGCAGCCCGGGGGTGGCGGGCCTATCCTACGAGCAGTACTTC.

The CDR3 spells CASSLGQGGYEQYF. The CDR3 bases are TGTGCCAGCAGCTTAGGACAGGGGGGATACGAGCAGTACTTC. V gene TRBV11-2 combines with J gene TRBJ2-7; the match to TRBD1 covers 9 bases. V was pared by 1 base and J by 4 bases, with 2 bases of the junction left unmatched. Per the germline V gene, CDR1 is SGHAT and CDR2 is FQNNGV. CDR3 length: 14 residues. Filled out from reference TRBV11-2 and TRBJ2-7, the complete variable domain reads EAGVAQSPRYKIIEKRQSVAFWCNPISGHATLYWYQQILGQGPKLLIQFQNNGVVDDSQLPKDRFSAERLKGVDSTLKIQPAKLEDSAVYLCASSLGQGGYEQYFGPGTRLTVT.

The sample holds a few counts of this clone. J is TRBJ2-5 and V is TRBV4-3; 15 bases fit TRBD2. The CDR3 is 20 amino acids. With V trimmed by 3 bases and J by 1 base, 12 bases remained unmatched. CDR1 is LGHNA, CDR2 YSLEER, per germline. The CDR3 DNA follows: TGCGCCAGCAGCCACAGCCCCGGGACTAGCGGGAGGACGCCCCAAGAGACCCAGTACTTC. Encoded protein: CASSHSPGTSGRTPQETQYF.

In DNA, the CDR3 is TGTGCCATCACGGCTGGGCTCAACCAGCCCCAGCATTTT. Protein: CAITAGLNQPQHF. The chain recombines TRBV10-3 with TRBJ1-5; D is uncertain. The V end lost 7 bases, the J end lost 7 bases, and 14 bases lay between the germline ends. The germline V gene encodes CDR1 ENHRY and CDR2 SYGVKD. This CDR3 region has 13 residues.

The V and J genes are TRBV6-5 and TRBJ2-5; possibly TRBD2 for D (5 bases). The germline V and J ends were trimmed by 1 base and 4 bases, with 10 bases remaining between them. This CDR3 spans 14 amino acids. Per the germline V gene, CDR1 is MNHEY and CDR2 is SVGAGI. The CDR3 DNA is TGTGCCAGCAGTTACTTCCAGGCGGGAGAGACCCAGTACTTC. It is translated as CASSYFQAGETQYF.

V is TRBV5-1 and J is TRBJ2-5; 12 bases align to TRBD1. CDR3 length: 16 residues. Germline V lookup: CDR1 SGHRS, CDR2 YFSETQ. J gave up 5 bases and V 0 bases, and 5 bases lay outside the gene matches. CDR3: CASSLEGTGGWETQYF. The CDR3 DNA is TGCGCCAGCAGCTTGGAAGGGACAGGGGGCTGGGAGACCCAGTACTTC.

This chain joins TRBV5-4 and TRBJ2-2; D possibly corresponds to TRBD2 (5 bases). Trimming shortened V by 1 base and J by 2 bases, and 15 bases separated the two germline ends. This CDR3 has 17 amino acids. Germline values: CDR1 SGHNT, CDR2 YYREEE (reference sequence). The CDR3 bases are TGTGCCAGCAGCTTGACCAATGGGAGAAGAAACACCGGGGAGCTGTTTTTT. This gives the protein CASSLTNGRRNTGELFF.

This clone was seen a handful of times. The gene calls are TRBV5-4 and TRBJ2-1, with 11 nucleotides matching TRBD2. Per germline, CDR1 SGHNT and CDR2 YYREEE (reference sequence). The CDR3 covers 14 residues. Trimming took 5 bases from V and 4 from J; bases not matched to a gene: 2. The CDR3: CASRGLAEYNEQFF. The CDR3 nucleotides read TGTGCCAGCAGGGGACTAGCGGAGTACAATGAGCAGTTCTTC.

The chain uses TRBV27 and TRBJ1-1; no definite D call. There are 13 residues in the CDR3. Germline V gene sequence: CDR1 MNHEY, CDR2 SMNVEV (reference sequence). V dropped 0 bases and J dropped 4 bases, with 6 bases sitting between them. The CDR3 sequence: CASSLSGSTEAFF. The CDR3, as DNA: TGTGCCAGCAGTTTATCGGGGAGCACTGAAGCTTTCTTT.

The J gene is TRBJ1-2, the V gene TRBV7-8; perhaps TRBD1 as D (6 bases). CDR1 and CDR2 from the germline V gene are SGHVS and FQNEAQ. Trimming took off 0 bases at V and 3 bases at J, with 8 bases between the two ends. The CDR3 sequence is 14 residues long. The CDR3: CASSLASGDYGYTF. CDR3 in DNA: TGTGCCAGCAGCTTAGCATCAGGGGACTATGGCTACACCTTC.

The CDR3 nucleotides are TGTGCCAGCAGTCCTATTATTGCGCAAGAGACCCAGTACTTC. Protein product: CASSPIIAQETQYF. The chain is built from TRBV27 and TRBJ2-5, with D unclear. Trimming took 5 bases from V and 2 from J, leaving 12 bases between them. This CDR3 spans 14 amino acids. Per germline, CDR1 MNHEY and CDR2 SMNVEV (reference sequence).